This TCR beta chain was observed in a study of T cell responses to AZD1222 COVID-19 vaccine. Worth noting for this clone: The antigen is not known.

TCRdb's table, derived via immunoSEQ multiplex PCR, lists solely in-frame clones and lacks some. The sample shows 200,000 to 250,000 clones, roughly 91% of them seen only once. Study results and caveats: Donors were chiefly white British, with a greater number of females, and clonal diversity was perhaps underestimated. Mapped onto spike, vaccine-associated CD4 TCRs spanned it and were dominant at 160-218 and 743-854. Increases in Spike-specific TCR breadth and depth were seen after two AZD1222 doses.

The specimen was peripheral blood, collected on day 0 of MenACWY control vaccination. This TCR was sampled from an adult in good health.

Here the CDR3 reads CASSQESLQGTDTQYF. CDR3 nucleotide sequence: TGCGCCAGCAGCCAAGAAAGCCTCCAGGGCACAGATACGCAGTATTTT. The V gene is TRBV4-1, the J gene TRBJ2-3; no reliable D call. The CDR3 runs 16 residues. V lost 0 bases and J lost 1, with 11 bases in between. Germline V gene sequence: CDR1 MGHRA, CDR2 YSYEKL.